One TCR beta chain is described in this entry. Its antigen has not been determined. Base quality data are lacking; no much larger clone is found one base away. TCRbeta CDR3 regions were amplified from genomic DNA by means of the immunoSEQ Assay, a bias-controlled multiplex PCR. For the original study's pipeline: Nucleated cell counts per sample were estimated from amplification of reference gene primers within the assay. Sequence reads were collapsed and filtered to measure the absolute abundance of every unique TCRbeta CDR3 rearrangement. For each sample, productive Simpson clonality was calculated by taking the square root of Simpson's diversity index across productive rearrangements. TCRdb mirrors the immuneACCESS table, restricted to in-frame sequences. Some clones are absent from its copies; in checked studies, under half trace to an unresolved V gene, and the reason for the others is unknown. Clone size and the V and J calls come from that table; the DNA yielded D and trimming. Recorded for this sample are about 130,000 clones; roughly three quarters of them occurred a single time. The top ten clones comprise around 6% of the sample.

The sample belongs to a study of blood T cell repertoires in COVID-19 (dated by TCRdb to about 2020). Background for the entire study: Samples covering the acute and convalescent phases of COVID-19 were provided by collaborators in the United States, Italy and Spain. The prospective study material was composed of cDNA or gDNA derived from T cells, B-cell-depleted T cells, or PBMCs. Subjects who had been exposed to COVID-19, were actively infected with it, or had recovered from it provided the deeply sampled blood TCRbeta repertoires that made up the dataset. The repertoires were made available in a free public database intended to serve as a resource for research on the immune response to SARS-CoV-2. The samples were drawn from the first 160 participants of the ongoing ImmuneRACE study and from some 1,300 subjects provided by 6 global collaborators. Sample metadata almost always included a de-identified subject ID, COVID-19 status, age in years and sex. Where available, HLA class I and class II types were taken from metadata supplied by the sample provider and were not determined by assay-based typing. Study-level results and caveats: Clinical and demographic metadata were provided uncurated, with the amount varying by source and participant.

V and J are trimmed by 5 bases and 2 bases, and the gene matches miss 9 bases of the junction. The CDR3 holds 16 amino acids from the cysteine to the phenylalanine. Of the read, only the CDR3 DNA is kept; its 48 bases are in frame from base 1. The germline V gene provides CDR1 SGHAT and CDR2 FQNNGV. Participants in the prospective study were aged roughly 18 to 100 years, lived in 20 to 25 United States geographic areas, and enrolled through a virtual design. To assign participants to cohorts, the prospective study relied on clinical history that participants themselves reported in a screening survey and a study questionnaire. Recovered participants in ImmuneRACE Cohort 3 were defined as having two consecutive negative NP/OP PCR tests, clearance from a healthcare professional, or resolution of symptoms. Each participant in the prospective study had whole blood, serum and a nasopharyngeal or oropharyngeal swab collected by mobile phlebotomists. Participants in the prospective study had the option to provide additional blood draws and questionnaires over a roughly two-month period. Before DNA extraction, blood samples from the prospective study were shipped at room temperature or frozen.

The sequencing sample was made of PBMCs or T cells enriched from blood (not recorded which). This TCR was recovered from a woman between 45 and 60 years old who had recovered from COVID-19. This chain joins TRBV11-2 to TRBJ2-1, with 7 central nucleotides matching TRBD2. In nucleotide form, the sequence is TGTGCCAGCAGCCTACTGTGGGGGGGGACCTACAATGAGCAGTTCTTC. It translates to CASSLLWGGTYNEQFF.